The 32 T cell receptor beta chains in this list originate from one sample, sequenced in a study of shared clonotypes between healthy human individuals. Naive CD8 cells were CD45RO-negative, positively selected for CCR7, excluding terminally differentiated effector memory CD45RA+ cells. The table came from immunoSEQ multiplex PCR; TCRdb's copy has only in-frame clones and leaves some out. The repertoire includes about 2 million clones, less than 95% of them detected once, and around 1% sits in the top ten. Sequenced material: naive CD8+ T cells sorted from blood. These receptors were collected from a man between 18 and 35 years old in good health.

The chain is built from TRBV7-9 and TRBJ2-3, with 8 nucleotides matching TRBD2. The germline V gene encodes CDR1 SEHNR and CDR2 FQNEAQ (reference sequence). With 3 bases clipped from V and 5 bases from J, the junction kept 10 bases outside the gene matches. The CDR3 contains 16 residues. CDR3 residues: CASSFLSGGPLDTQYF. As DNA, the CDR3 is TGTGCCAGCAGCTTTTTGTCGGGAGGGCCTTTAGATACGCAGTATTTT. Based on the CDR3 plus reference TRBV7-9 and TRBJ2-3, the full variable domain is DTGVSQNPRHKITKRGQNVTFRCDPISEHNRLYWYRQTLGQGPEFLTYFQNEAQLEKSRLLSDRFSAERPKGSFSTLEIQRTEQGDSAMYLCASSFLSGGPLDTQYFGPGTRLTVL.

This chain links TRBV28 with TRBJ1-4; weak D call: TRBD1 (5 bases). CDR1 is MDHEN, CDR2 SYDVKM, per germline. V was trimmed by 1 base and J by 3 bases, leaving 15 bases between them. This CDR3 is built from 17 residues. CDR3 region: CASSLSPGLNANEKLFF. The CDR3 region has the DNA TGTGCCAGCAGTTTATCTCCGGGACTAAATGCTAATGAAAAACTGTTTTTT.

For this clone: Other DNA sequences in the sample encode the same CDR3. V usage is TRBV9 and J usage is TRBJ1-1; weak D call: TRBD1 (5 bases). Deletions cut 2 bases from V and 1 base from J, with 6 bases between. This CDR3 spans 13 amino acids. The V gene's germline CDR1 is SGDLS and CDR2 YYNGEE. The CDR3 region is CASSVGTNTEAFF. DNA for the CDR3: TGTGCCAGCAGCGTGGGGACGAACACTGAAGCTTTCTTT.

The V and J genes are TRBV2 and TRBJ2-1; the D is unclear. The CDR3 has 14 residues. Germline V gene data show CDR1 as SNHLY and CDR2 as FYNNEI. The germline V and J ends were trimmed by 3 bases and 8 bases, with 14 bases remaining between them. This CDR3 reads CASSERYGGDEQFF. For the CDR3, the DNA is TGTGCCAGCAGTGAGAGATATGGCGGCGATGAGCAGTTCTTC. The full variable domain, with the rest looked up from reference TRBV2 and TRBJ2-1, is EPEVTQTPSHQVTQMGQEVILRCVPISNHLYFYWYRQILGQKVEFLVSFYNNEISEKSEIFDDQFSVERPDGSNFTLKIRSTKLEDSAMYFCASSERYGGDEQFFGPGTRLTVL.

The rearrangement links TRBV5-6 to TRBJ1-3; no clear D gene. CDR3 length: 15 amino acids. The germline V gene encodes CDR1 SGHDT and CDR2 YYEEEE. Between the trimmed V and J ends, which lost 0 bases and 3 bases, there was a span of 10 bases. Here the CDR3 reads CASSLARTLGNTIYF. Written as DNA, the CDR3 is TGTGCCAGCAGCTTGGCCAGAACTCTTGGAAACACCATATATTTT.

The sample holds one count of this clone. The chain is built from TRBV25-1 and TRBJ2-5; D perhaps matches TRBD2 (6 bases). CDR3 size: 16 residues. Germline V gene data show CDR1 as MGHDK and CDR2 as SYGVNS. Trimming took off 1 base at V and 3 bases at J, with 15 bases between the two ends. The CDR3 region has the DNA TGTGCCAGCAGTGAATCTTTCGCCCCTAGCGAAGAGACCCAGTACTTC. Translating it yields CASSESFAPSEETQYF.

The chain has TRBV4-1 and TRBJ2-3, with D unclear. CDR1 is MGHRA and CDR2 is YSYEKL in the germline V gene. Deletions cut 1 base from V and 2 bases from J, with 7 bases between. This CDR3 comprises 14 residues. The chain's CDR3 is CASSQGANTDTQYF. The CDR3 DNA follows: TGCGCCAGCAGCCAAGGAGCTAACACAGATACGCAGTATTTT.

The chain employs TRBV5-1 and TRBJ2-7; a weak D match, TRBD1 (5 bases). Germline CDR1 and CDR2: SGHRS and YFSETQ. The V gene lost 4 bases and the J gene lost 0 bases, with 14 bases spanning the gap. The CDR3 is made up of 15 amino acids. The chain's CDR3 is CASSPSGQSSYEQYF. The CDR3 coding sequence is TGCGCCAGCAGCCCTTCAGGGCAGAGCTCCTACGAGCAGTACTTC.

The chain couples TRBV27 to TRBJ2-7; D gene ambiguous. The CDR3 covers 13 residues. Trimming shortened V by 5 bases and J by 2 bases, and 10 bases separated the two germline ends. Germline lookup yields CDR1 MNHEY and CDR2 SMNVEV (reference sequence). CDR3 DNA sequence: TGTGCCAGCAGTATGACCAGTACCTACGAGCAGTACTTC. It yields the protein CASSMTSTYEQYF.

This clone has just a few counts. V usage is TRBV4-1 and J usage is TRBJ1-1; 8 bases fit TRBD1. From germline, CDR1 is MGHRA and CDR2 YSYEKL. This CDR3 is 14 amino acids long. Germline trimming cut 5 bases from V and 5 bases from J; bases unmatched to any gene: 7. The chain's CDR3 is CASSSQGASTEAFF. In DNA, the CDR3 is TGCGCCAGCAGCTCTCAGGGGGCGAGTACTGAAGCTTTCTTT.

This clone was detected a few times. The same CDR3 arises from other DNA sequences in this sample as well. The gene calls are TRBV27 and TRBJ1-2, with TRBD1 matching 9 bases. The CDR3 covers 13 residues. CDR1 MNHEY and CDR2 SMNVEV come from the germline V gene (reference sequence). With 5 bases clipped from V and 8 bases from J, the junction kept 6 bases outside the gene matches. CDR3 amino acids: CASSPRTGEGYTF. CDR3 nucleotides: TGTGCCAGCAGTCCTCGGACAGGGGAGGGCTACACCTTC.

V usage is TRBV21-1 and J usage is TRBJ2-5; no DNA check was done on the table's D call, TRBD2. TRBV21-1 is classified as a pseudogene. CDR3 length: 15 residues. CDR3 sequence (DNA): TGTGCCAGCAGCAAACTACTAGCGGGTGGGGAGACCCAGTACTTC. It encodes CASSKLLAGGETQYF.

The chain has TRBV9 and TRBJ2-7, with TRBD2 identical over 8 bases. Germline V gene sequence: CDR1 SGDLS, CDR2 YYNGEE. The junction had 10 bases not matched to a gene; V was cut back by 0 bases and J by 5 bases. This CDR3 comprises 16 residues. CDR3 residues: CASSVDGRGGVDEQYF. DNA for the CDR3: TGTGCCAGCAGCGTAGACGGGAGGGGAGGGGTAGACGAGCAGTACTTC. Combining the CDR3 with reference TRBV9 and TRBJ2-7 gives the whole variable domain DSGVTQTPKHLITATGQRVTLRCSPRSGDLSVYWYQQSLDQGLQFLIQYYNGEERAKGNILERFSAQQFPDLHSELNLSSLELGDSALYFCASSVDGRGGVDEQYFGPGTRLTVT.

CDR3 protein: CASSSDPGQGEGDEQYF. The CDR3 DNA sequence: TGTGCCAGTAGTTCCGATCCGGGACAGGGGGAGGGTGACGAGCAGTACTTC. The gene calls are TRBV19 and TRBJ2-7; 11 nucleotides align to TRBD1. With V trimmed by 5 bases and J by 5 bases, 14 bases remained unmatched. Germline values: CDR1 LNHDA, CDR2 SQIVND (reference sequence). CDR3 length equals 17 residues.

The rearrangement joins TRBV7-9 to TRBJ2-3; TRBD1 matches 10 bases. The CDR3 sequence is 16 residues long. V gave up 5 bases and J gave up 2 bases; unmatched junction bases: 7. The V gene's germline CDR1 is SEHNR and CDR2 FQNEAQ (reference sequence). Here the CDR3 reads CASSTTGTGATDTQYF. The CDR3 region has the DNA TGTGCCAGCAGCACAACCGGGACAGGGGCCACAGATACGCAGTATTTT.

The sample holds one count of this clone. The rearrangement joins TRBV27 to TRBJ2-2; TRBD2 aligns across 7 bases. Trimming took 2 bases from V and 6 from J; bases not matched to a gene: 3. The CDR3 is made up of 14 amino acids. Germline V lookup: CDR1 MNHEY, CDR2 SMNVEV (reference sequence). CDR3 amino acids: CASSLSGTPGELFF. The CDR3 DNA is TGTGCCAGCAGTTTAAGCGGGACCCCCGGGGAGCTGTTTTTT.

V gene TRBV30 combines with J gene TRBJ2-1; D perhaps matches TRBD2 (6 bases). CDR1 GTSNPN and CDR2 SVGIG come from the germline V gene (reference sequence). V was trimmed by 3 bases and J by 12 bases, leaving 18 bases between them. The CDR3 runs to 13 residues. CDR3 residues: CAWRPTRLGWQFF. DNA of the CDR3: TGTGCCTGGAGGCCAACCCGACTAGGGTGGCAGTTCTTC.

This clone came up once. One end of the junction varies from germline; a read error may be responsible. The V gene is TRBV5-6, the J gene TRBJ2-6; maybe TRBD1 (6 bases). This CDR3 has 17 residues. CDR1 SGHDT and CDR2 YYEEEE come from the germline V gene. The CDR3 DNA reads TGTGCCACCAGCATTGACAGGTCCTACTCTGGGGCCAACGTCCTGACTTTC. Translated, it gives CATSIDRSYSGANVLTF. Using reference TRBV5-6 and TRBJ2-6 for the parts outside the CDR3, the full variable domain is DAGVTQSPTHLIKTRGQQVTLRCSPKSGHDTVSWYQQALGQGPQFIFQYYEEEERQRGNFPDRFSGHQFPNYSSELNVNALLLGDSALYLCATSIDRSYSGANVLTFGAGSRLTVL.

The chain employs TRBV30 and TRBJ2-7, with D maybe TRBD1 (5 bases). The CDR3 runs to 15 residues. Germline V CDR1 and CDR2: GTSNPN, SVGIG (reference sequence). Deletions cut 5 bases from V and 1 base from J, with 18 bases between. The CDR3 sequence: CAWATVQGVSYEQYF. The CDR3 bases are TGTGCCTGGGCAACGGTCCAGGGTGTATCCTACGAGCAGTACTTC.

The J gene is TRBJ1-2, the V gene TRBV9; D remains ambiguous. V was pared by 1 base and J by 4 bases, with 20 bases between. The CDR3 extends over 17 amino acids. Per germline, CDR1 SGDLS and CDR2 YYNGEE. The DNA for the CDR3 is TGTGCCAGCAGCGTACACCCCGGCCAGATCTCCGGCTATGGCTACACCTTC. Protein sequence: CASSVHPGQISGYGYTF.

The CDR3 here is CASSSSGSGELFF. Here the CDR3 DNA reads TGTGCCAGCAGTTCTAGTGGGTCCGGGGAGCTGTTTTTT. V usage is TRBV7-9 and J usage is TRBJ2-2; no definite D call. Germline V CDR1 and CDR2: SEHNR, FQNEAQ (reference sequence). The CDR3 spans 13 residues. Deletions cut 6 bases from V and 6 bases from J, with 11 bases between. The whole variable domain, remainder taken from reference TRBV7-9 and TRBJ2-2, is DTGVSQNPRHKITKRGQNVTFRCDPISEHNRLYWYRQTLGQGPEFLTYFQNEAQLEKSRLLSDRFSAERPKGSFSTLEIQRTEQGDSAMYLCASSSSGSGELFFGEGSRLTVL.

Concerning this clone itself: In the same sample, other DNA sequences code for this CDR3. The chain employs TRBV9 and TRBJ2-7; 8 bases line up with TRBD2. The CDR3 length is 15 residues. After removal of 0 bases from V and 2 bases from J, the junction contained 4 bases not matched to a gene. Germline CDR1 is SGDLS and CDR2 is YYNGEE. The CDR3 here is CASSVGLAGTYEQYF. The CDR3, as DNA: TGTGCCAGCAGCGTAGGCCTAGCGGGCACCTACGAGCAGTACTTC.

This rearrangement joins TRBV7-2 to TRBJ2-7; 13 bases line up with TRBD2. V trimming: 3 bases; J trimming: 2 bases; junction bases outside the gene matches: 1. CDR1 SGHTA and CDR2 FQGNSA come from the germline V gene. The CDR3 has 15 residues. For the CDR3, the DNA is TGTGCCAGCAGCTTTACTAGCGGGGGGGCCTACGAGCAGTACTTC. Its protein product is CASSFTSGGAYEQYF. The full variable domain, in which reference TRBV7-2 and TRBJ2-7 provide the parts outside the CDR3, is GAGVSQSPSNKVTEKGKDVELRCDPISGHTALYWYRQSLGQGLEFLIYFQGNSAPDKSGLPSDRFSAERTGGSVSTLTIQRTQQEDSAVYLCASSFTSGGAYEQYFGPGTRLTVT.

A remark on this clone: At the DNA level, this CDR3 is encoded by other sequences in the same sample as well. The chain recombines TRBV18 with TRBJ1-2, with no clear D. The CDR3 is 14 amino acids. V was pared by 2 bases and J by 3 bases, with 10 bases between. CDR1 is KGHSH, CDR2 LQKENI, per germline. The CDR3 DNA reads TGTGCCAGCTCACCAAGTAGAGATGACTATGGCTACACCTTC. Amino acid sequence: CASSPSRDDYGYTF. Using reference TRBV18 and TRBJ1-2 for the parts outside the CDR3, the full variable domain is NAGVMQNPRHLVRRRGQEARLRCSPMKGHSHVYWYRQLPEEGLKFMVYLQKENIIDESGMPKERFSAEFPKEGPSILRIQQVVRGDSAAYFCASSPSRDDYGYTFGSGTRLTVV.

The rearrangement links TRBV11-2 to TRBJ2-1; D remains unclear. V was cut by 0 bases and J by 4 bases, with 13 bases left in between. This CDR3 comprises 16 residues. The V gene's germline CDR1 is SGHAT and CDR2 FQNNGV. The CDR3 loop reads CASSLDLSRSYNEQFF. As DNA, the CDR3 is TGTGCCAGCAGCTTAGATCTTAGCAGGTCATACAATGAGCAGTTCTTC.

The genes are TRBV7-6 and TRBJ2-7, with D maybe TRBD1 (6 bases). Germline-derived CDR1 and CDR2 are SGHVS and FNYEAQ. The V end lost 2 bases, the J end lost 1 base, and 12 bases lay between the germline ends. This CDR3 contains 15 residues. The CDR3 sequence is CASSLRTGLSYEQYF. CDR3 bases: TGTGCCAGCAGCTTACGTACAGGGCTATCCTACGAGCAGTACTTC.

A single count supports this clone. The chain combines TRBV7-2 with TRBJ2-1, with D tentatively TRBD2 (6 bases). This CDR3 has 15 amino acids. The germline V gene has CDR1 SGHTA and CDR2 FQGNSA. Trimming pared 5 bases from V and 0 bases from J, leaving 11 bases between. The CDR3 DNA follows: TGTGCCAGCAGCCGGGACGGGAGCTCCTACAATGAGCAGTTCTTC. Protein sequence: CASSRDGSSYNEQFF.

V usage is TRBV14 and J usage is TRBJ2-7, with 9 bases lining up with TRBD1. With V trimmed by 4 bases and J by 2 bases, 3 bases remained unmatched. This CDR3 is built from 14 residues. Germline assignment: CDR1 SGHDN and CDR2 FVKESK. CDR3 residues: CASSRGTGPYEQYF. In DNA, the CDR3 is TGTGCCAGCAGCCGCGGGACAGGGCCCTACGAGCAGTACTTC. The whole variable domain, filled in from reference TRBV14 and TRBJ2-7, reads EAGVTQFPSHSVIEKGQTVTLRCDPISGHDNLYWYRRVMGKEIKFLLHFVKESKQDESGMPNNRFLAERTGGTYSTLKVQPAELEDSGVYFCASSRGTGPYEQYFGPGTRLTVT.

DNA for the CDR3: TGTGCCAGCAGCTTTAGCGGGGGGGCAGTAGATACGCAGTATTTT. Translation gives CASSFSGGAVDTQYF. The chain joins TRBV7-6 to TRBJ2-3, with 11 bases fitting TRBD2. After removal of 3 bases from V and 5 bases from J, the junction contained 4 bases not matched to a gene. Germline V gene data show CDR1 as SGHVS and CDR2 as FNYEAQ. The CDR3 contains 15 residues.

The J gene is TRBJ2-7, the V gene TRBV13, with no clear D. Trimming stripped 3 bases from V and 2 bases from J, with 8 bases between. The CDR3 covers 13 residues. Germline-derived CDR1 and CDR2 are PRHDT and FYEKMQ (reference sequence). CDR3 coding DNA: TGTGCCAGCAGCTTGGCGGTAACCTACGAGCAGTACTTC. Its protein product is CASSLAVTYEQYF.

V and J are TRBV30 and TRBJ2-7, with 10 bases lining up with TRBD1. V trimming: 5 bases; J trimming: 4 bases; junction bases outside the gene matches: 8. The CDR3 has 14 amino acids. Germline V gives CDR1 GTSNPN, CDR2 SVGIG (reference sequence). The CDR3 DNA is TGTGCCTGGGAAGACAGGGGGCGGTTTTACGAGCAGTACTTC. This translates into CAWEDRGRFYEQYF.

V usage is TRBV6-1 and J usage is TRBJ1-4; 8 bases align to TRBD1. The CDR3 spans 16 residues. In germline, CDR1 is MNHNS, CDR2 SASEGT. Losses at the gene ends were 0 bases for V and 6 bases for J; bases not matched to a gene: 6. CDR3 bases: TGTGCCAGCAGTGAAGCGGCAGGGGGCAGAGATGAAAAACTGTTTTTT. Its translation is CASSEAAGGRDEKLFF.